These T cell receptor beta chains were read from a single sample in a study of shared T cell receptors in the human thymus. The method was immunoSEQ multiplex PCR; TCRdb's version includes in-frame clones alone and lacks a portion of them. The sample consists of 500,000 to 850,000 clones, 87% of them appearing once. The same data also went into a second study, on human thymus T cells.

The sequenced material came from thymocytes. The receptors shown here come from a boy under two years old with a congenital heart defect. Both conserved end residues are part of each CDR3. D genes are given only for firm matches. Some rows have no size entry. The others give once, few or many, or a class for an expanded clone.

d_call,clone_size,v_call,j_call,cdr3_aa,cdr3_nt
.,.,TRBV4-3,TRBJ1-1,CASSQDWGGEAAEAFF,TGCGCCAGCAGCCAAGATTGGGGGGGGGAGGCCGCCGAAGCTTTCTTT
TRBD1,.,TRBV5-4,TRBJ1-5,CASSLLNRGRIGNQPQHF,TGTGCCAGCAGCTTACTGAACAGGGGGCGCATAGGCAATCAGCCCCAGCATTTT
.,.,TRBV6-1,TRBJ1-2,CASTNPGQDYGYTF,TGTGCCAGCACCAACCCTGGACAAGACTATGGCTACACCTTC
.,few,TRBV5-4,TRBJ1-1,CASSLSDTEAFF,TGTGCCAGCAGCTTGTCGGACACTGAAGCTTTCTTT
.,.,TRBV18,TRBJ2-4,CASSPTPRGFKNIQYF,TGTGCCAGCTCACCTACACCGAGAGGGTTCAAAAACATTCAGTACTTC
.,.,TRBV5-4,TRBJ2-7,CASSPRRTSSYEQYF,TGTGCCAGCAGCCCGCGGCGGACAAGCTCCTACGAGCAGTACTTC
TRBD1,once,TRBV5-1,TRBJ2-7,CASSVPTGGRNEQYF,TGCGCCAGCAGCGTACCGACAGGGGGCAGAAACGAGCAGTACTTC
TRBD1,.,TRBV5-1,TRBJ1-2,CASSLKGDRGNYGYTF,TGCGCCAGCAGCTTGAAAGGGGACAGGGGGAACTATGGCTACACCTTC
.,.,TRBV5-5,TRBJ2-7,CASSLLKGGTSYEQYF,TGTGCCAGCAGCTTGCTGAAAGGAGGGACGAGCTACGAGCAGTACTTC
TRBD2,few,TRBV5-1,TRBJ2-5,CASSLGPSGHETQYF,TGCGCCAGCAGCTTGGGACCTAGCGGGCATGAGACCCAGTACTTC
TRBD2,.,TRBV27,TRBJ2-1,CASSPLAGGRFNEQFF,TGTGCCAGCAGTCCCCTAGCGGGGGGGCGATTCAATGAGCAGTTCTTC
.,.,TRBV27,TRBJ2-5,CASSLTGQTEETQYF,TGTGCCAGCAGTTTAACCGGGCAGACAGAGGAGACCCAGTACTTC
TRBD2,.,TRBV30,TRBJ2-1,CAWSLPSGGSSEQFF,TGTGCCTGGAGTCTTCCCAGCGGGGGGTCCTCCGAGCAGTTCTTC
.,.,TRBV7-2,TRBJ1-5,CASSLETGDYQPQHF,TGTGCCAGCAGCTTAGAGACAGGCGATTATCAGCCCCAGCATTTT
TRBD1,.,TRBV19,TRBJ1-5,CASSIQGTGQPQHF,TGTGCCAGTTCCATACAGGGGACTGGACAGCCCCAGCATTTT
.,.,TRBV4-1,TRBJ1-2,CASSQQTPNYGYTF,TGCGCCAGCAGCCAACAGACACCTAACTATGGCTACACCTTC
.,once,TRBV7-9,TRBJ2-7,CASSLAEKGKYEQYF,TGTGCCAGCAGCTTAGCGGAGAAGGGGAAGTACGAGCAGTACTTC
.,.,TRBV5-1,TRBJ2-1,CASSLAGTREQFF,TGCGCCAGCAGCCTGGCAGGAACCCGTGAGCAGTTCTTC
.,.,TRBV13,TRBJ2-1,CASSSDRYNEQFF,TGTGCCAGCAGCTCAGACAGATACAATGAGCAGTTCTTC
TRBD2,.,TRBV28,TRBJ2-2,CASSCGRACAGELFF,TGTGCCAGCAGTTGCGGGAGGGCCTGCGCCGGGGAGCTGTTTTTT
.,.,TRBV28,TRBJ1-1,CASTKTVNTEAFF,TGTGCCAGCACCAAGACAGTGAACACTGAAGCTTTCTTT
TRBD1,.,TRBV27,TRBJ1-2,CASSPTGDGNGYTF,TGTGCCAGCAGTCCAACAGGGGATGGGAATGGCTACACCTTC
TRBD2,.,TRBV29-1,TRBJ2-7,CSVDPGLAGTLYEQYF,TGCAGCGTTGACCCGGGACTAGCGGGAACCCTCTACGAGCAGTACTTC
.,few,TRBV5-1,TRBJ1-3,CASSLDRQGLSGNTIYF,TGCGCCAGCAGCTTGGATCGGCAGGGGCTTTCTGGAAACACCATATATTTT
.,once,TRBV6-1,TRBJ2-7,CASWSGVGEQYF,TGTGCCAGCTGGTCAGGGGTCGGGGAGCAGTACTTC
TRBD1,few,TRBV7-9,TRBJ2-1,CASSLAPKAQGGGEQFF,TGTGCCAGCAGCTTAGCTCCCAAGGCCCAAGGGGGCGGTGAGCAGTTCTTC
.,.,TRBV25-1,TRBJ2-3,CASSPRLWREVTDTQYF,TGTGCCAGCAGTCCCCGACTATGGCGGGAAGTTACAGATACGCAGTATTTT
.,.,TRBV6-1,TRBJ1-5,CASSEDRVHQPQHF,TGTGCCAGCAGTGAAGACAGGGTGCATCAGCCCCAGCATTTT
TRBD2,.,TRBV7-2,TRBJ2-3,CASSLALTSGGAADTQYF,TGTGCCAGCAGCTTAGCGCTAACTAGCGGGGGGGCTGCAGATACGCAGTATTTT
TRBD1,.,TRBV28,TRBJ1-2,CASSLWTGTGDGYTF,TGTGCCAGCAGTTTATGGACCGGGACAGGAGATGGCTACACCTTC
TRBD2,.,TRBV2,TRBJ2-7,CASSESSGRSSYEQYF,TGTGCCAGCAGTGAGTCTAGCGGGAGAAGCTCCTACGAGCAGTACTTC
.,few,TRBV27,TRBJ1-4,CASSLFGSSNEKLFF,TGTGCCAGCAGTTTATTCGGGTCATCAAATGAAAAACTGTTTTTT
TRBD2,.,TRBV5-1,TRBJ2-3,CASSPRTSGRGVEGTDTQYF,TGCGCCAGCAGCCCGAGGACTAGCGGGAGGGGAGTGGAAGGCACAGATACGCAGTATTTT
.,once,TRBV4-1,TRBJ1-5,CASSQDYKIVDQPQHF,TGCGCCAGCAGCCAAGATTACAAAATCGTGGATCAGCCCCAGCATTTT
.,.,TRBV7-8,TRBJ1-5,CASSLTGYQPQHF,TGTGCCAGCAGCTTGACTGGGTATCAGCCCCAGCATTTT
TRBD1,.,TRBV27,TRBJ1-1,CASSVPFSREGATEAFF,TGTGCCAGCAGCGTCCCGTTTTCCCGAGAGGGGGCGACTGAAGCTTTCTTT
.,.,TRBV28,TRBJ2-4,CASSLCMRRWENIQYF,TGTGCCAGCAGTTTATGCATGAGGCGGTGGGAAAACATTCAGTACTTC
.,.,TRBV5-6,TRBJ2-7,CASSLIRGWYEQYF,TGTGCCAGCAGCCTAATCAGGGGTTGGTACGAGCAGTACTTC
.,few,TRBV9,TRBJ2-1,CASSVAAGRNSNEQFF,TGTGCCAGCAGCGTAGCTGCGGGACGCAACTCCAATGAGCAGTTCTTC
.,.,TRBV14,TRBJ1-4,CASSQVPQGYNEKLFF,TGTGCCAGCAGCCAAGTCCCCCAGGGATATAATGAAAAACTGTTTTTT
.,once,TRBV2,TRBJ1-2,CASRPGGFGGYTF,TGTGCCAGCAGGCCCGGGGGGTTCGGGGGCTACACCTTC
.,.,TRBV25-1,TRBJ1-4,CASSRGRTEGFHNEKLFF,TGTGCCAGCAGTAGAGGTCGGACGGAGGGTTTTCACAATGAAAAACTGTTTTTT
.,.,TRBV12-5,TRBJ2-7,CASGLAGRTYEQYF,TGTGCTAGTGGTTTGGCCGGGAGAACCTACGAGCAGTACTTC
TRBD1,.,TRBV7-6,TRBJ2-7,CASSLTGTGTGEQYF,TGTGCCAGCAGCTTAACCGGGACAGGGACAGGGGAGCAGTACTTC
TRBD1,once,TRBV27,TRBJ2-6,CASSLSPGGNVLTF,TGTGCCAGCAGTTTATCGCCAGGGGGCAACGTCCTGACTTTC
.,.,TRBV4-3,TRBJ1-1,CASSQDLEGAPGVAFF,TGCGCCAGCAGCCAAGATCTCGAAGGGGCCCCGGGTGTGGCTTTCTTT
TRBD1,.,TRBV30,TRBJ2-2,CAWGRAGTGRTGELFF,TGTGCCTGGGGCAGAGCCGGGACAGGGAGAACCGGGGAGCTGTTTTTT
TRBD2,.,TRBV19,TRBJ2-7,CASSMRLAGGSYEQYF,TGTGCCAGTAGTATGAGACTAGCGGGAGGTTCCTACGAGCAGTACTTC
.,.,TRBV6-5,TRBJ2-2,CASSYFTGPGAGELFF,TGTGCCAGCAGTTACTTCACAGGGCCTGGGGCCGGGGAGCTGTTTTTT
.,.,TRBV5-1,TRBJ1-3,CASSLDTPQSGNTIYF,TGCGCCAGCAGCTTGGACACACCGCAATCTGGAAACACCATATATTTT
TRBD2,few,TRBV7-3,TRBJ2-1,CASSLERGAGDYNEQFF,TGTGCCAGCAGCTTGGAACGGGGTGCGGGGGATTACAATGAGCAGTTCTTC
.,.,TRBV11-2,TRBJ2-1,CAGMRGSYNEQFF,TGTGCCGGCATGAGGGGGTCATACAATGAGCAGTTCTTC
TRBD2,.,TRBV2,TRBJ2-3,CASRASGTSTDTQYF,TGTGCCAGCAGGGCTAGCGGGACTAGCACAGATACGCAGTATTTT
.,.,TRBV29-1,TRBJ2-1,CSVESRDYNEQFF,TGCAGCGTTGAGTCACGGGACTACAATGAGCAGTTCTTC